This T cell receptor (beta chain) originates from a study of tumor-infiltrating lymphocytes in primary liver carcinoma. Study summary: These were node-negative, non-metastatic T1-T3 tumors of roughly 4.2 to 10 cm. Study outcomes and limitations: Tumors had a significantly higher top-250-clone fraction than blood (p = 0.039). Found in all five tumor regions were only about 7.5-25% of top clones.

Trimming pared 7 bases from V and 12 bases from J, leaving 16 bases between. CDR1 and CDR2 from the germline V gene are SQVTM and ANQGSEA. The CDR3 extends over 11 amino acids. Note on this clonotype: What it binds is unknown.

From unsorted bulk tissue weighing about 20-32 mg, DNA and RNA were co-extracted. No patient had received treatment, and all had chronic HBV infection. TCR beta cDNA was made from 500 ng total RNA with a constant-region primer. Nested multiplex PCR, run for three rounds with slightly modified ARM-PCR, yielded TCR beta libraries. TRBV1-TRBV30 forward primers paired with a C-beta reverse primer drove the first two PCR rounds, 10 cycles each. TCRdb re-derived calls from the multiplex PCR reads in MiXCR, one entry per CDR3 protein. The sample records about 210,000 distinct CDR3 sequences, 85% being singletons.

The chain is built from TRBV29-1 and TRBJ2-1; D is perhaps TRBD2 (5 bases). The clonotype originates from a man aged 35 to 55 with primary liver carcinoma and hepatitis B virus infection. The sequenced sample consisted of tumor tissue from primary liver carcinoma. In DNA, the CDR3 is TGCAGCGGGAGCTCGGGAAGTGGGCAGTTCTTC. This gives the protein CSGSSGSGQFF.